The present T cell receptor (beta chain) was sequenced within a study of cytomegalovirus exposure and HLA in healthy donors. The study, taken as a whole, reports: The classifier reportedly diagnosed cytomegalovirus status with high specificity and sensitivity. Later analysis identified a missense DCLRE1C variant that was linked to TCR beta V- and J-gene trimming.

This CDR3 is built from 14 residues. The V end was cut by 6 bases, the J end by 5 bases, with 15 bases between. Germline V CDR1 and CDR2: MNHEY, SVGAGI. PCR employed 60 Vbeta and 13 Jbeta primers. Generated by immunoSEQ multiplex PCR, the TCRdb table keeps only in-frame clones and is missing some. The repertoire holds about 170,000 clones, with roughly 85% as singletons. Comment on this clone: Its cognate antigen is unknown.

The clonotype comes from a male donor in good health and CMV-seronegative. V and J are TRBV6-5 and TRBJ2-3; tentative D call: TRBD2 (6 bases). Sequenced material: PBMCs. CDR3 sequence (DNA): TGTGCCAGCAGCACGTTGGGGGGTGGAGATACGCAGTATTTT. It is translated as CASSTLGGGDTQYF.